This entry lists 27 T cell receptor beta chains sequenced from one sample in a study of tumor and adjacent non-tumor tissue in lung cancer. No cell sorting was done before RNA was extracted from the tissue. TCRbeta libraries were built with three rounds of nested PCR, modified from ARM-PCR. Using its own MiXCR run on the multiplex PCR reads, TCRdb lists one record per CDR3 protein. Among 65,000 to 90,000 distinct CDR3 sequences listed, around 70% were seen once. The sample consisted of lung tumor tissue. These receptors all come from a woman in her 70s with non-small cell lung cancer.

Points on this clonotype: A clone one base away is much larger, so this may be a read error. This chain connects TRBV12-3 or TRBV12-4 to TRBJ2-3; 8 nucleotides line up with TRBD1. This CDR3 is built from 15 residues. The V and J ends lost 5 bases and 2 bases, in that order; junction bases with no gene match: 6. CDR3 amino acids: CASSPRQGNTDTQYF. CDR3 nucleotide sequence: TGTGCCAGCAGTCCAAGACAGGGGAACACAGATACGCAGTATTTT.

About this clonotype: Relative to the germline gene, one junction end is altered; a read error may explain this. J is TRBJ1-2 and V is TRBV5-4, with a possible D match to TRBD1 (6 bases). Germline values: CDR1 SGHNT, CDR2 YYREEE (reference sequence). CDR3 length: 15 amino acids. The CDR3: CVSSLGGPGMAGYTF. CDR3 nucleotide sequence: TGTGTCAGCAGCTTGGGGGGGCCAGGGATGGCTGGCTACACGTTC.

V is TRBV6-1 and J is TRBJ2-5; 7 nucleotides align to TRBD2. Germline V gene sequence: CDR1 MNHNS, CDR2 SASEGT. This CDR3 has 14 amino acids. V lost 2 bases and J lost 11; bases outside the gene matches: 11. The DNA for the CDR3 is TGTGCCAGCAGTGAAAGAACGGTCAGCGGGGAGCAGTACTTC. It encodes CASSERTVSGEQYF.

The V call is TRBV11-2, the J call TRBJ1-2, with a possible D match to TRBD1 (5 bases). V was pared by 7 bases and J by 8 bases, with 14 bases between. The CDR3 sequence is 12 residues long. The germline CDR1 and CDR2 sequences are SGHAT and FQNNGV. The CDR3 DNA sequence: TGTGCCAGCACCACAGGAGTCTCCGGCTACACCTTC. Encoded protein: CASTTGVSGYTF.

In this sample, this clonotype turned up a few times. A much larger clonotype is one base distant, so this may be a read error. The J gene is TRBJ1-1, the V gene TRBV14; D remains unclear. The V end was cut by 0 bases, the J end by 1 base, with 15 bases between. The CDR3 consists of 17 residues. Germline lookup yields CDR1 SGHDN and CDR2 FVKESK. This CDR3 is CASSQDLLATGNTEAFF. CDR3 in DNA: TGTGCCAGCAGCCAAGATCTCTTGGCAACCGGGAACACTGAAGCTTTCTTT.

About this clonotype: One end of the junction fails to match germline, which may point to a read error. V is TRBV20-1 and J is TRBJ2-6; a weak D match, TRBD1 (5 bases). Germline V CDR1 and CDR2: DFQATT, SNEGSKA (reference sequence). The CDR3 is 14 amino acids. CDR3 coding DNA: TGCAGTGCCATTGAGGAGCCTGGGGCCAACATCCTGACTTTC. Protein sequence: CSAIEEPGANILTF.

This clonotype was seen repeatedly, ten times or more. The rearrangement joins TRBV4-2 to TRBJ2-3; D remains ambiguous. V lost 1 base and J lost 5, with 13 bases in between. CDR1 and CDR2 (germline): LGHNA, YNFKEQ. The CDR3 is made up of 15 amino acids. CDR3 in amino acids: CASSQAVVGEDTQYF. CDR3 in DNA: TGTGCCAGCAGCCAAGCAGTGGTCGGAGAAGATACGCAGTATTTT.

Of note for this clonotype: One junction end does not reproduce the germline sequence, and a read error may be involved. J is TRBJ1-2 and V is TRBV6-1; possible D gene TRBD1, 5 bases. This CDR3 contains 14 residues. Germline CDR1 and CDR2: MNHNS and SASEGT. CDR3 DNA: TGTGTCAGCAGTGAAGGGACGGAAAACTATGGCCACACCTTC. It codes for CVSSEGTENYGHTF.

V usage is TRBV12-3 or TRBV12-4 and J usage is TRBJ1-4; TRBD1 matches 9 bases. V was pared by 6 bases and J by 6 bases, with 5 bases of the junction left unmatched. The CDR3 loop spans 14 amino acids. DNA for the CDR3: TGTGCCAGCAGCTCTACAGGGGGCTATGAAAAACTGTTTTTT. It codes for CASSSTGGYEKLFF.

This clonotype was counted many times. The V gene is TRBV30, the J gene TRBJ1-5, with 7 bases lining up with TRBD1. There are 13 residues in the CDR3. After removal of 0 bases from V and 6 bases from J, the junction contained 2 bases not matched to a gene. Looked up from germline, CDR1 is GTSNPN and CDR2 is SVGIG (reference sequence). This CDR3 reads CAWSVGGGQPQHF. The CDR3 DNA reads TGTGCCTGGAGTGTAGGGGGCGGTCAGCCCCAGCATTTT. The whole variable domain, remainder taken from reference TRBV30 and TRBJ1-5, is SQTIHQWPATLVQPVGSPLSLECTVEGTSNPNLYWYRQAAGRGLQLLFYSVGIGQISSEVPQNLSASRPQDRQFILSSKKLLLSDSGFYLCAWSVGGGQPQHFGDGTRLSIL.

This clonotype was seen at least ten times. The CDR3 nucleotides read TGCGCCAGCAGCTTGGGGCAGATTACTGAAGCTTTCTTT. It codes for CASSLGQITEAFF. The chain recombines TRBV5-1 with TRBJ1-1, with unresolved D. Trimming took 0 bases from V and 5 from J, leaving 8 bases between them. The germline V gene has CDR1 SGHRS and CDR2 YFSETQ. This CDR3 has 13 residues. Based on the CDR3 plus reference TRBV5-1 and TRBJ1-1, the full variable domain is KAGVTQTPRYLIKTRGQQVTLSCSPISGHRSVSWYQQTPGQGLQFLFEYFSETQRNKGNFPGRFSGRQFSNSRSEMNVSTLELGDSALYLCASSLGQITEAFFGQGTRLTVV.

Of note for this clonotype: Because it lacks the conserved phenylalanine or tryptophan at the end, this CDR3 is likely a read error. V and J are TRBV29-1 and TRBJ2-7; 10 positions match TRBD2. This CDR3 comprises 13 residues. J gave up 6 bases and V 5 bases, and 7 bases lay outside the gene matches. CDR1 and CDR2 (germline): SQVTM, ANQGSEA. The CDR3 loop reads CSVPSGSFGEQYS. Written as DNA, the CDR3 is TGCAGCGTTCCTAGCGGGAGCTTTGGCGAGCAGTACTCC.

This chain connects TRBV5-6 to TRBJ2-1, with 11 bases that match TRBD2. Germline loops: CDR1 SGHDT, CDR2 YYEEEE. The CDR3 runs 14 residues. Trimming at V came to 2 bases and at J to 10 bases, leaving 5 bases not matched to a gene. The CDR3 region is CASSLLAGALEQFF. The CDR3 DNA sequence: TGTGCCAGCAGCTTACTAGCGGGAGCGCTCGAGCAGTTCTTC.

This clonotype was detected ten times or more. The chain combines TRBV28 with TRBJ1-2; 8 bases fit TRBD1. Germline trimming cut 5 bases from V and 4 bases from J; bases unmatched to any gene: 9. The CDR3 is made up of 15 amino acids. Germline lookup yields CDR1 MDHEN and CDR2 SYDVKM. CDR3 amino acids: CASSPSSDRAYGYTF. CDR3 nucleotides: TGTGCCAGCAGTCCCTCCTCGGACAGGGCCTATGGCTACACCTTC.

This clonotype came up many times. This chain uses TRBV12-3 or TRBV12-4 with TRBJ1-5; no clear D. The CDR3 has 12 residues. The V and J ends lost 3 bases and 6 bases respectively, with 6 bases between them. The CDR3 DNA sequence: TGTGCCAGCAGTTTTTCGGGTCAGCCCCAGCATTTT. Residues: CASSFSGQPQHF.

This clonotype is medium-sized. This chain uses TRBV29-1 with TRBJ1-1; D might be TRBD1 (5 bases). The CDR3 has 13 amino acids. V was clipped by 7 bases and J by 6 bases, with 18 bases between them. The germline V gene encodes CDR1 SQVTM and CDR2 ANQGSEA. The DNA for the CDR3 is TGCAGCGGTAAGGTCCTCCGGGACGCTGAAGCTTTCTTT. The encoded protein is CSGKVLRDAEAFF.

Details on this clonotype: Its ends do not fully match the called genes, so a read error is possible. The chain has TRBV12-3 or TRBV12-4 and TRBJ1-2, with 10 bases aligning to TRBD1. The CDR3 runs to 14 residues. The CDR3 region has the DNA TGTACCAGCAGCACGGGACAGGGGACCTATAGCTACACCTTC. Translating it yields CTSSTGQGTYSYTF.

Comments on this clonotype: One end of the junction does not line up with germline, which may come from a read error. The chain has TRBV6-6 and TRBJ2-3; D perhaps matches TRBD1 (5 bases). Looked up from germline, CDR1 is MNHNY and CDR2 is SVGAGI (reference sequence). The CDR3 loop spans 15 amino acids. The CDR3 nucleotides are TGTACCAGCAGTTACCAAGGGGCTCACACAGATACGCGGTATTTT. It translates to CTSSYQGAHTDTRYF.

Regarding this clonotype: A junction end diverges from the germline sequence, so it may reflect a read error. The chain combines TRBV20-1 with TRBJ2-3, with 12 bases matching TRBD2. Germline CDR1 DFQATT, CDR2 SNEGSKA (reference sequence). This CDR3 is 12 amino acids long. As DNA, the CDR3 is TGCAATGCTAGCGGGAGGGCAGATATGCAGTATTTT. Translated: CNASGRADMQYF.

This chain connects TRBV12-3 or TRBV12-4 to TRBJ2-3; D is unresolved. There are 17 residues in the CDR3. V lost 7 bases, J lost 3 bases, and 23 bases lay in between. The CDR3 loop reads CASIPPEETSSTDTQYF. The CDR3 DNA follows: TGTGCCAGCATTCCTCCAGAGGAGACCTCTAGTACAGATACGCAGTATTTT.

Concerning this clonotype: A much larger clone is a single base away; this may be a read error. The chain recombines TRBV20-1 with TRBJ2-7; 14 nucleotides match TRBD2. J lost 8 bases, V lost 3 bases, and 15 bases had no gene match. CDR3 size: 17 residues. Per germline, CDR1 DFQATT and CDR2 SNEGSKA (reference sequence). CDR3 region: CSARGLAGAKLTYKQYF. CDR3 in DNA: TGCAGTGCTAGGGGACTAGCGGGAGCCAAGCTGACATACAAGCAGTACTTC.

V gene TRBV5-1 combines with J gene TRBJ1-6; possible D gene TRBD1, 5 bases. The V gene lost 8 bases and the J gene lost 5 bases, with 20 bases spanning the gap. The CDR3 runs to 16 residues. CDR1 SGHRS and CDR2 YFSETQ come from the germline V gene. This CDR3 reads CASRLTAGTNNSPLHF. DNA for the CDR3: TGCGCCAGTCGACTGACAGCAGGGACGAATAATTCACCCCTCCACTTT.

As concerns this clonotype: A much larger clonotype is one base distant, so this may be a read error. The genes are TRBV20-1 and TRBJ2-7; tentatively, D is TRBD2 (6 bases). Germline CDR1 and CDR2: DFQATT and SNEGSKA (reference sequence). The CDR3 totals 14 residues. CDR3 residues: CSPSKPGVSYEQYF. DNA of the CDR3: TGCAGTCCTAGTAAACCGGGAGTCTCCTACGAGCAGTACTTC.

Regarding this clonotype: A junction boundary mismatches the germline segment, possibly from a read error. The chain uses TRBV24-1 and TRBJ1-5; D gene unclear. In germline, CDR1 is KGHDR, CDR2 SFDVKD. This CDR3 region has 13 residues. CDR3 DNA sequence: TGTGCCACCTGTGACATTGGGGATCATCGCCAGCATTTT. This codes for CATCDIGDHRQHF.

This chain uses TRBV4-1 with TRBJ2-5; D perhaps matches TRBD1 (5 bases). V lost 5 bases to trimming and J lost 13 bases, with 20 bases between them. The germline gives CDR1 MGHRA, CDR2 YSYEKL. The CDR3 spans 13 residues. Here the CDR3 reads CASSLGHSESPYF. The CDR3 coding sequence is TGCGCCAGCAGCTTAGGACATTCTGAGAGCCCGTACTTC.

To note about this clonotype: A much larger clone lies one base from this, so it may be a read error. This chain joins TRBV28 and TRBJ1-4; perhaps TRBD1 as D (5 bases). Germline CDR1 reads MDHEN; CDR2 reads SYDVKM. The CDR3 sequence is 18 residues long. In nucleotides, the CDR3 is TGTGCCAGCAGTCCGATGCGGAGGGGAAGTGCAACTAATGAAAAACTGTCTTTT. Amino acid sequence: CASSPMRRGSATNEKLSF.

Comment on this clonotype: At one end the junction does not follow the germline gene, possibly because of a read error. This chain joins TRBV5-4 and TRBJ2-3; TRBD2 is a possible D gene (6 bases). CDR1 is SGHNT and CDR2 is YYREEE in the germline V gene (reference sequence). This CDR3 is 15 amino acids long. Written as DNA, the CDR3 is TGTGCTAGCAGCTTGGTAGGCGGGAACACAGATACGCAGTATTTT. It yields the protein CASSLVGGNTDTQYF.